Included here is one TCR beta chain sequence, with context. All enrollees were roughly 18 to 90 years old and from around 25 US areas. Clinical history reported by participants formed the basis on which cohorts were assigned. Repertoires were generated with immunoSEQ multiplex PCR, while TCRdb's copy carries only in-frame clones and drops some. Of about 150,000 clones detected, around 80% appear once; the ten largest clones hold under 20%. This entry belongs to a study of blood T cell repertoires in COVID-19. Study as a whole: Acute-phase and convalescent COVID-19 samples originated in the United States, Italy and Spain. PBMCs, B-cell-depleted T cells, or T cells were the source of the cDNA or gDNA that made up the material.

CDR1 is SGHNT and CDR2 is YENEEA in the germline V gene. This CDR3 has 16 amino acids. Trimming cost V 4 bases and J 3 bases; bases outside gene matches: 8. This chain uses TRBV11-3 with TRBJ2-7; 11 bases map to TRBD2. The specimen was PBMCs or T cells enriched from blood (not recorded which). This clonotype originated in a woman in her sixties or seventies in a cohort exposed to, infected with or recovered from COVID-19 (not recorded which). CDR3 residues: CASSSFQTSGIYEQYF. The CDR3 DNA follows: TGTGCCAGCAGCTCATTCCAGACTAGCGGGATCTACGAGCAGTACTTC.